The sequence of this T cell receptor (beta chain) was determined in a study of long-term antiretroviral therapy in people with HIV. Germline lookup yields CDR1 KGHSH and CDR2 LQKENI. CDR3 size: 14 residues. V shed 3 bases and J 8 bases; nucleotides not matched to a gene: 7. Each contributor possessed a minimum of one pre-ART and a minimum of two post-ART PBMC samples. Version v3.0 of the immunoSEQ assay ran at survey level. Libraries were prepared by immunoSEQ multiplex PCR; TCRdb keeps only in-frame clonotypes and omits some of them. Of some 5,600 clones listed, 78% are singletons. General observations from the study: Among HIV repertoires, CDR3 length ranges were narrower than those of controls.

A word on this clone: Its antigen is currently unknown.

The chain employs TRBV18 and TRBJ1-2; TRBD1 matches at 9 bases. This TCR was sampled from a man aged 40-49 years with HIV. The sequences come from unsorted PBMCs, collected 1.8 years before starting antiretroviral therapy. The chain's CDR3 is CASSPGQGLIGYTF. Written as DNA, the CDR3 is TGTGCCAGCTCACCGGGACAGGGCTTAATCGGCTACACCTTC.